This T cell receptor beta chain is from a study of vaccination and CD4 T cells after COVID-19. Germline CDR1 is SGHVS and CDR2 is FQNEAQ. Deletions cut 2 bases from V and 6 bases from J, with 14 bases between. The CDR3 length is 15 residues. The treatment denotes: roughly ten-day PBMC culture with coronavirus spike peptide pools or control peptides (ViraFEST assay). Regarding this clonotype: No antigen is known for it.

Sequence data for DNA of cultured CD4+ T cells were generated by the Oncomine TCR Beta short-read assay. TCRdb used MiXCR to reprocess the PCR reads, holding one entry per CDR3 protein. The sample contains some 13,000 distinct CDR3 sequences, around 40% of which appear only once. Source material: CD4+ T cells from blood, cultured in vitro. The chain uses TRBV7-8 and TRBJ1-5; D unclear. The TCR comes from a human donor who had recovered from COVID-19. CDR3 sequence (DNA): TGTGCCAGCAGCTTATCGGGTCAGGTTGCTCAGCCCCAGCATTTT. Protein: CASSLSGQVAQPQHF.